The 32 T cell receptor beta chains presented below share a single source sample, sequenced in a study of early T cells in non-severe SARS-CoV-2 infection. Each CDR3 protein is one row after TCRdb ran MiXCR on the 5' RACE reads. The sample contains approximately 79,000 distinct CDR3 sequences, about 13% of which appear only once. The sample comprised whole blood. These receptors were collected from an adult who was a healthcare worker with PCR-confirmed SARS-CoV-2 infection or an uninfected control (not recorded which).

The chain employs TRBV20-1 and TRBJ1-1; D may be TRBD1 (5 bases). This CDR3 is built from 16 residues. The germline CDR1 and CDR2 sequences are DFQATT and SNEGSKA (reference sequence). Trimming removed 0 bases at V and 1 base at J, with 15 bases between. The CDR3 loop is CSARDPLGAWNTEAFF. The CDR3 region has the DNA TGCAGTGCTAGAGACCCCCTAGGGGCTTGGAACACTGAAGCTTTCTTT.

This clonotype was detected only a few times. The rearrangement uses TRBV10-3 and TRBJ2-7, with 10 bases lining up with TRBD1. The ends lost 5 bases at V and 0 bases at J; junction bases unmatched: 4. CDR3 length: 15 amino acids. Germline CDR1 and CDR2: ENHRY and SYGVKD. CDR3 in DNA: TGTGCCATCAGTCTGGGACAGGGGAGCTCCTACGAGCAGTACTTC. It is translated as CAISLGQGSSYEQYF.

This clonotype has only a few counts. The J gene is TRBJ2-2, the V gene TRBV20-1, with 7 bases fitting TRBD2. The ends lost 3 bases at V and 1 base at J; junction bases unmatched: 8. CDR1 and CDR2 from the germline V gene are DFQATT and SNEGSKA (reference sequence). CDR3 size: 16 residues. In nucleotides, the CDR3 is TGCAGTGCTAGTCGGTTTCGCGGGGGGAACACCGGGGAGCTGTTTTTT. Its translation: CSASRFRGGNTGELFF.

This clonotype was recorded many times. CDR3 loop: CASSQDPDRAKNIQYF. CDR3 DNA sequence: TGTGCCAGCAGCCAAGATCCGGACCGAGCCAAAAACATTCAGTACTTC. This chain connects TRBV3-1 to TRBJ2-4; D is ambiguous. This CDR3 is 16 amino acids long. Trimming took 0 bases from V and 0 from J, leaving 9 bases between them. CDR1 is LGHDT, CDR2 YNNKEL, per germline (reference sequence). The variable domain in full, with the rest retrieved from reference TRBV3-1 and TRBJ2-4, is DTAVSQTPKYLVTQMGNDKSIKCEQNLGHDTMYWYKQDSKKFLKIMFSYNNKELIINETVPNRFSPKSPDKAHLNLHINSLELGDSAVYFCASSQDPDRAKNIQYFGAGTRLSVL.

This clonotype was counted a few times. J is TRBJ1-6 and V is TRBV27; D is ambiguous. CDR1 MNHEY and CDR2 SMNVEV come from the germline V gene (reference sequence). The germline V and J ends were trimmed by 5 bases and 10 bases, with 9 bases remaining between them. The CDR3 contains 12 residues. The DNA of the CDR3 is TGTGCCAGCAGTCTTGGGTTATCACCCCTCCACTTT. It encodes CASSLGLSPLHF.

The genes are TRBV6-1 and TRBJ2-2, with 8 positions matching TRBD1. The CDR3 sequence is 14 residues long. CDR1 and CDR2 (germline): MNHNS, SASEGT. The V and J ends lost 8 bases and 6 bases, in that order; junction bases with no gene match: 8. This chain's CDR3 is CASPQWTGSGELFF. CDR3 bases: TGTGCCAGCCCCCAATGGACAGGGTCCGGGGAGCTGTTTTTT.

This clonotype has a handful of counts. The rearrangement links TRBV6-5 to TRBJ1-1, with 7 bases fitting TRBD1. Germline values: CDR1 MNHEY, CDR2 SVGAGI. The CDR3 contains 13 residues. After removal of 8 bases from V and 1 base from J, the junction contained 4 bases not matched to a gene. This chain's CDR3 is CASGYRGNTEAFF. The DNA of the CDR3 is TGTGCCAGCGGATACAGGGGGAACACTGAAGCTTTCTTT.

This clonotype was detected only once. At one end, the junction sequence differs from germline, possibly due to a read error. The chain uses TRBV18 and TRBJ2-1; D gene unclear. Germline CDR1 is KGHSH and CDR2 is LQKENI. The CDR3 length is 16 residues. For the CDR3, the DNA is TGTGTCAGCTCACCTTCCACCCAATATGCCAACAATGAGCAGTTCTTC. As protein: CVSSPSTQYANNEQFF.

This clonotype was seen a handful of times. The genes are TRBV11-2 and TRBJ2-1; possible D gene TRBD2, 6 bases. The V end lost 1 base, the J end lost 7 bases, and 11 bases lay between the germline ends. CDR3 size: 14 residues. Germline V gives CDR1 SGHAT, CDR2 FQNNGV. CDR3 region: CASSLGLGRNEQFF. CDR3 in DNA: TGTGCCAGCAGCTTAGGTCTGGGGAGGAATGAGCAGTTCTTC.

This clonotype has just a few counts. CDR3 residues: CASSVGEIDHEQYF. The CDR3 nucleotides are TGTGCCAGCAGCGTAGGGGAGATAGACCACGAGCAGTACTTC. The chain couples TRBV9 to TRBJ2-7; D may be TRBD2 (5 bases). V lost 0 bases to trimming and J lost 5 bases, with 12 bases between them. The germline V gene has CDR1 SGDLS and CDR2 YYNGEE. This CDR3 is 14 amino acids long.

This clonotype was counted ten times or more. J is TRBJ1-5 and V is TRBV4-1, with 8 positions matching TRBD1. The CDR3 sequence is 16 residues long. The germline V gene has CDR1 MGHRA and CDR2 YSYEKL. Losses at the gene ends were 1 base for V and 3 bases for J; bases not matched to a gene: 5. CDR3 in DNA: TGCGCCAGCAGCCAAGGCCTGGACAGGGCCAATCAGCCCCAGCATTTT. Amino acid sequence: CASSQGLDRANQPQHF.

This clonotype was counted a few times. CDR3 amino acids: CASSYLNRGDTEAFF. DNA for the CDR3: TGTGCCAGCAGTTACCTGAACAGGGGAGACACTGAAGCTTTCTTT. V gene TRBV6-5 combines with J gene TRBJ1-1, with 7 bases identical to TRBD1. CDR1 and CDR2 (germline): MNHEY, SVGAGI. The CDR3 extends over 15 amino acids. V was clipped by 2 bases and J by 3 bases; unmatched bases: 6.

The chain combines TRBV12-3 or TRBV12-4 with TRBJ2-3; D is undetermined. Trimming pared 7 bases from V and 1 base from J, leaving 9 bases between. The CDR3 has 13 residues. CDR3 DNA: TGTGCCAGCATGCCAAGGCGCACAGATACGCAGTATTTT. It translates to CASMPRRTDTQYF.

The V call is TRBV7-2, the J call TRBJ2-7; no firm D call. There are 13 residues in the CDR3. V was pared by 5 bases and J by 3 bases, with 11 bases between. Germline V CDR1 and CDR2: SGHTA, FQGNSA. The chain's CDR3 is CASSPTPLYEQYF. CDR3 sequence (DNA): TGTGCCAGCAGCCCCACGCCCCTCTACGAGCAGTACTTC.

The genes are TRBV5-1 and TRBJ2-2; 10 nucleotides line up with TRBD2. The germline V gene has CDR1 SGHRS and CDR2 YFSETQ. There are 16 residues in the CDR3. V trimming: 0 bases; J trimming: 5 bases; junction bases outside the gene matches: 4. Here the CDR3 reads CASSLGLAGSTGELFF. As DNA, the CDR3 is TGCGCCAGCAGCTTGGGACTAGCGGGTTCGACCGGGGAGCTGTTTTTT.

This clonotype has a handful of counts. The genes are TRBV29-1 and TRBJ2-7, with 12 bases aligning to TRBD1. CDR1 SQVTM and CDR2 ANQGSEA come from the germline V gene. V lost 3 bases and J lost 7; bases outside the gene matches: 10. CDR3 size: 15 residues. CDR3 amino acids: CSVDWAGQGAWEQYF. In DNA form, the CDR3 reads TGCAGCGTTGACTGGGCGGGACAGGGGGCGTGGGAGCAGTACTTC.

The chain is built from TRBV5-6 and TRBJ2-7; D gene uncertain. The CDR3 contains 14 residues. V was shortened by 0 bases and J by 3 bases, with 10 bases between the two germline ends. Germline V gene lookup returns CDR1 SGHDT and CDR2 YYEEEE. Here the CDR3 DNA reads TGTGCCAGCAGCTTGGCTAGTGTTAACTACGAGCAGTACTTC. Translating it yields CASSLASVNYEQYF.

The rearrangement joins TRBV15 to TRBJ2-4; 10 bases agree with TRBD1. Germline values: CDR1 LNHNV, CDR2 YYDKDF (reference sequence). The CDR3 contains 19 residues. V shed 3 bases, J shed 6 bases, and the junction held 17 bases outside the gene matches. In DNA, the CDR3 is TGTGCCACCAGCAGGCCCTCTCCCGGGACAGGGGTGTTTCGAAACATTCAGTACTTC. This translates into CATSRPSPGTGVFRNIQYF.

The chain couples TRBV20-1 to TRBJ1-1; D might be TRBD1 (5 bases). CDR1 and CDR2 (germline): DFQATT, SNEGSKA (reference sequence). V was shortened by 0 bases and J by 3 bases, with 20 bases between the two germline ends. The CDR3 is 17 amino acids. The CDR3 loop is CSARDGRDELFYTEAFF. Here the CDR3 DNA reads TGCAGTGCTAGAGATGGAAGGGACGAACTATTTTACACTGAAGCTTTCTTT.

This clonotype was observed many times. V and J are TRBV19 and TRBJ1-5; D may be TRBD1 (5 bases). The CDR3 sequence is 14 residues long. V lost 5 bases, J lost 2 bases, and 10 bases lay in between. Germline V gene sequence: CDR1 LNHDA, CDR2 SQIVND (reference sequence). The CDR3 sequence is CASSSGGGNQPQHF. In DNA form, the CDR3 reads TGTGCCAGTAGTTCGGGGGGTGGCAATCAGCCCCAGCATTTT.

This clonotype occurred a few times. This chain connects TRBV6-6 to TRBJ2-2, with D possibly matching TRBD1 (6 bases). V was clipped by 1 base and J by 0 bases, with 9 bases between them. Germline V gene lookup returns CDR1 MNHNY and CDR2 SVGAGI (reference sequence). The CDR3 has 16 amino acids. This CDR3 reads CASSYFGQTNTGELFF. For the CDR3, the DNA is TGTGCCAGCAGTTACTTTGGACAGACGAACACCGGGGAGCTGTTTTTT.

The sample holds many counts of this clonotype. V and J are TRBV4-1 and TRBJ2-2; possibly TRBD1 or TRBD2 for D (5 bases each). There are 13 residues in the CDR3. The germline gives CDR1 MGHRA, CDR2 YSYEKL. V was pared by 2 bases and J by 6 bases, with 7 bases between. The CDR3 DNA follows: TGCGCCAGCAGCCAAATGGGGGCCGGGGAGCTGTTTTTT. Its translation: CASSQMGAGELFF.

The sample holds many counts of this clonotype. The chain couples TRBV6-5 to TRBJ2-1, with D possibly matching TRBD2 (6 bases). Looked up from germline, CDR1 is MNHEY and CDR2 is SVGAGI. The V gene lost 0 bases and the J gene lost 9 bases, with 15 bases spanning the gap. This CDR3 comprises 15 residues. The CDR3, as DNA: TGTGCCAGCAGTTACTCGTACGGGAGTTCGGGTGAGCAGTTCTTC. It encodes CASSYSYGSSGEQFF.

This clonotype was observed a handful of times. The V and J genes are TRBV5-1 and TRBJ1-2; D may be TRBD1 (6 bases). V was shortened by 0 bases and J by 3 bases, with 9 bases between the two germline ends. The CDR3 is 14 amino acids. Germline lookup yields CDR1 SGHRS and CDR2 YFSETQ. The CDR3: CASSLAGDDYGYTF. In DNA form, the CDR3 reads TGCGCCAGCAGCTTGGCAGGGGACGACTATGGCTACACCTTC.

This clonotype was counted once. J is TRBJ2-2 and V is TRBV7-8; the D call may be TRBD1 or TRBD2 (5 bases each). This CDR3 has 19 residues. The germline CDR1 and CDR2 sequences are SGHVS and FQNEAQ. Between the trimmed V and J ends, which lost 1 base and 0 bases, there was a span of 18 bases. The CDR3 coding sequence is TGTGCCAGCAGCTTAGACCTGATCGCCGGGACCCCGAACACCGGGGAGCTGTTTTTT. Protein: CASSLDLIAGTPNTGELFF.

The V and J genes are TRBV7-2 and TRBJ2-1; D gene uncertain. The V gene lost 2 bases and the J gene lost 12 bases, with 8 bases spanning the gap. Germline assignment: CDR1 SGHTA and CDR2 FQGNSA. The CDR3 has 11 residues. CDR3 coding DNA: TGTGCCAGCAGCTTAATGGGCCCGCAGTTCTTC. It yields the protein CASSLMGPQFF. The variable domain in full, completed from reference TRBV7-2 and TRBJ2-1, reads GAGVSQSPSNKVTEKGKDVELRCDPISGHTALYWYRQSLGQGLEFLIYFQGNSAPDKSGLPSDRFSAERTGGSVSTLTIQRTQQEDSAVYLCASSLMGPQFFGPGTRLTVL.

This clonotype was seen ten or more times. This chain connects TRBV11-2 to TRBJ2-5, with 9 nucleotides matching TRBD1. Germline V gene data show CDR1 as SGHAT and CDR2 as FQNNGV. J lost 4 bases, V lost 4 bases, and 4 bases had no gene match. This CDR3 has 14 amino acids. CDR3 region: CASSWTGVGETQYF. CDR3 in DNA: TGTGCCAGCAGCTGGACAGGGGTCGGAGAGACCCAGTACTTC.

This clonotype was counted between two and nine times. This chain uses TRBV7-3 with TRBJ2-1; no definite D call. Trimming took off 1 base at V and 2 bases at J, with 9 bases between the two ends. From germline, CDR1 is SGHTA and CDR2 FQGTGA. CDR3 length equals 15 residues. CDR3 sequence reads: CASSLSGSPYNEQFF. CDR3 bases: TGTGCCAGCAGCTTAAGCGGCAGTCCCTACAATGAGCAGTTCTTC.

The table lists this clonotype with many counts. This chain uses TRBV2 with TRBJ2-2; D gene unclear. Per the germline V gene, CDR1 is SNHLY and CDR2 is FYNNEI. The CDR3 runs to 14 residues. Trimming pared 3 bases from V and 4 bases from J, leaving 9 bases between. The CDR3 DNA is TGTGCCAGCAGTGACGACACAACCACCGGGGAGCTGTTTTTT. It specifies CASSDDTTTGELFF.

This clonotype was seen at least ten times. The rearrangement links TRBV6-4 to TRBJ2-3; TRBD2 matches at 12 bases. This CDR3 comprises 15 residues. The junction had 5 bases not matched to a gene; V was cut back by 6 bases and J by 4 bases. Germline V gene data show CDR1 as MRHNA and CDR2 as SNTAGT. CDR3 nucleotide sequence: TGTGCCAGCAGCCTAGCGGGAGGGAACCCAGATACGCAGTATTTT. Residues: CASSLAGGNPDTQYF.

The CDR3 sequence is CASSGGQGGYGYTF. The CDR3 DNA reads TGTGCCAGCAGTGGAGGACAGGGTGGCTATGGCTACACCTTC. The chain uses TRBV2 and TRBJ1-2; TRBD1 matches 8 bases. The CDR3 spans 14 residues. Unmatched junction bases numbered 5, after V lost 4 bases and J lost 4 bases. Germline values: CDR1 SNHLY, CDR2 FYNNEI.

This sequence joins TRBV6-2 or TRBV6-3 and TRBJ1-1; maybe TRBD1 (5 bases). Germline CDR1 MNHEY, CDR2 SVGEGT. Trimming cost V 0 bases and J 4 bases, with 21 bases left between them. The CDR3 has 18 amino acids. The CDR3 sequence: CASSYSKGRRGLGTEAFF. Here the CDR3 DNA reads TGTGCCAGCAGTTACTCGAAGGGACGGAGGGGCCTTGGCACTGAAGCTTTCTTT.